Below are 30 T cell receptor beta chains sequenced from a single sample in a study of response to subunit inactivated influenza vaccine. MiXCR, run by TCRdb on the RT-PCR reads, gives a single entry per CDR3 protein. The sample lists 500,000 or so distinct CDR3 sequences; 11% were seen once. Here the sequenced sample was PBMCs from blood, taken roughly 46 days after vaccination. All receptors come from a man aged 50-59 years who received an inactivated influenza vaccine.

A few counts support this clonotype. The chain joins TRBV15 to TRBJ1-2; no definite D call. Germline CDR1 LNHNV, CDR2 YYDKDF (reference sequence). The germline V and J ends were trimmed by 1 base and 2 bases, with 17 bases remaining between them. This CDR3 comprises 17 residues. CDR3 sequence: CATSRAPGRNPNYGYTF. In DNA form, the CDR3 reads TGTGCCACCAGCAGAGCCCCGGGAAGGAACCCGAACTATGGCTACACCTTC.

The V gene is TRBV28, the J gene TRBJ1-1, with a tentative D call TRBD1 (5 bases). CDR3 length: 15 amino acids. With 5 bases removed from V and 3 bases from J, the gap between germline ends came to 16 bases. Germline assignment: CDR1 MDHEN and CDR2 SYDVKM. In nucleotides, the CDR3 is TGTGCCAGCAGTCCTATCACAGGTTTCCACACTGAAGCTTTCTTT. This gives the protein CASSPITGFHTEAFF.

This chain links TRBV5-6 with TRBJ2-1; no clear D gene. CDR3 size: 16 residues. V was pared by 3 bases and J by 0 bases, with 13 bases between. The V gene's germline CDR1 is SGHDT and CDR2 YYEEEE. The CDR3 is CASSSSDGYSYNEQFF. The CDR3, as DNA: TGTGCCAGCAGCTCGTCGGACGGTTACTCCTACAATGAGCAGTTCTTC. Combining the CDR3 with reference TRBV5-6 and TRBJ2-1 gives the whole variable domain DAGVTQSPTHLIKTRGQQVTLRCSPKSGHDTVSWYQQALGQGPQFIFQYYEEEERQRGNFPDRFSGHQFPNYSSELNVNALLLGDSALYLCASSSSDGYSYNEQFFGPGTRLTVL.

This clonotype appeared many times. The V call is TRBV20-1, the J call TRBJ2-7, with 13 bases matching TRBD2. Germline V gene lookup returns CDR1 DFQATT and CDR2 SNEGSKA (reference sequence). The CDR3 spans 15 residues. J lost 4 bases, V lost 1 base, and 4 bases had no gene match. CDR3: CSARGGLAGLYEQYF. The CDR3 coding sequence is TGCAGTGCTAGAGGGGGACTAGCGGGATTATACGAGCAGTACTTC.

The CDR3 DNA is TGTGCCAGCTCTCCTTCCACCTTGAACACTGAAGCTTTCTTT. It codes for CASSPSTLNTEAFF. This chain uses TRBV18 with TRBJ1-1; D unresolved. The CDR3 has 14 residues. With 6 bases removed from V and 0 bases from J, the gap between germline ends came to 11 bases. Germline values: CDR1 KGHSH, CDR2 LQKENI.

This clonotype has just a few counts. Its ends do not fully match the called genes, so a read error is possible. V and J are TRBV7-8 and TRBJ2-3; D not certain. The CDR3 loop spans 13 amino acids. From germline, CDR1 is SGHVS and CDR2 FQNEAQ. The CDR3 nucleotides read TGTGCCACCAGCCGGGTCCGGACAGATACGCAGTATTTT. This codes for CATSRVRTDTQYF.

V usage is TRBV2 and J usage is TRBJ2-7; D perhaps matches TRBD1 (5 bases). This CDR3 contains 15 residues. The germline V and J ends were trimmed by 4 bases and 3 bases, with 16 bases remaining between them. CDR1 and CDR2 from the germline V gene are SNHLY and FYNNEI. CDR3 in DNA: TGTGCCAGCAGTGCTTGGAAGGGGCTAATCTACGAGCAGTACTTC. Translated: CASSAWKGLIYEQYF. Full variable domain (rest looked up from reference TRBV2 and TRBJ2-7): EPEVTQTPSHQVTQMGQEVILRCVPISNHLYFYWYRQILGQKVEFLVSFYNNEISEKSEIFDDQFSVERPDGSNFTLKIRSTKLEDSAMYFCASSAWKGLIYEQYFGPGTRLTVT.

The chain joins TRBV12-3 or TRBV12-4 to TRBJ1-5; D gene ambiguous. With 4 bases removed from V and 3 bases from J, the gap between germline ends came to 16 bases. The CDR3 sequence is 16 residues long. Here the CDR3 reads CASSSGVRSFNQPQHF. The CDR3 DNA reads as TGTGCCAGCAGTTCGGGCGTACGATCTTTCAATCAGCCCCAGCATTTT.

This clonotype was detected only a few times. V gene TRBV18 combines with J gene TRBJ2-1; the D is unclear. Germline assignment: CDR1 KGHSH and CDR2 LQKENI. This CDR3 comprises 15 residues. V lost 1 base and J lost 8, with 15 bases in between. The CDR3 DNA is TGTGCCAGCTCACCACGTACCGCACGGGTGGATGAGCAGTTCTTC. This encodes CASSPRTARVDEQFF.

The chain combines TRBV4-1 with TRBJ2-1; 8 bases fit TRBD2. V lost 3 bases to trimming and J lost 9 bases; unmatched junction nucleotides: 7. The length of the CDR3 is 14 residues. CDR1 is MGHRA, CDR2 YSYEKL, per germline. The CDR3 coding sequence is TGCGCCAGCAGCCAGCCCCGGCGGGGGGTTGAGCAGTTCTTC. Its protein is CASSQPRRGVEQFF.

The chain joins TRBV12-5 to TRBJ2-5, with D perhaps assigned TRBD1 or TRBD2 (5 bases each). The germline V and J ends were trimmed by 2 bases and 7 bases, with 17 bases remaining between them. The CDR3 extends over 15 amino acids. Germline V lookup: CDR1 LGHNT, CDR2 FRNRAP. CDR3 bases: TGTGCTAGTGGTTTGCCACCGAGAGGGGATGGGACCCAGTACTTC. The encoded protein is CASGLPPRGDGTQYF.

This clonotype came up many times. This chain uses TRBV7-2 with TRBJ2-1; no definite D call. This CDR3 region has 13 residues. Trimming removed 1 base at V and 8 bases at J, with 9 bases between. Germline V gene data show CDR1 as SGHTA and CDR2 as FQGNSA. CDR3 DNA: TGTGCCAGCAGCTTAGAACAGCGCCATGAGCAGTTCTTC. Translated: CASSLEQRHEQFF.

The V gene is TRBV12-3 or TRBV12-4, the J gene TRBJ1-1; 7 positions match TRBD1. Losses at the gene ends were 3 bases for V and 4 bases for J; bases not matched to a gene: 5. The length of the CDR3 is 14 residues. This CDR3 is CASSLSAGGTEAFF. The CDR3 DNA sequence: TGTGCCAGCAGTTTGAGTGCAGGGGGCACTGAAGCTTTCTTT.

This clonotype was picked up many times. CDR3 coding DNA: TGTGCCAGCAGCCAAGAACCCGGGCCCGGAAACACCATATATTTT. Protein product: CASSQEPGPGNTIYF. V is TRBV4-2 and J is TRBJ1-3, with D unclear. From germline, CDR1 is LGHNA and CDR2 YNFKEQ. This CDR3 contains 15 residues. V shed 0 bases and J shed 4 bases, with 10 bases lying between them.

Details on this clonotype: Mismatch with germline at one junction end may stem from a read error. This chain links TRBV29-1 with TRBJ2-6, with D tentatively TRBD1 (5 bases). Germline V lookup: CDR1 SQVTM, CDR2 ANQGSEA. The CDR3 is 15 amino acids. CDR3 sequence reads: CSVEDQGRGANVLTF. The CDR3 region has the DNA TGCAGCGTGGAAGATCAGGGTCGGGGGGCCAACGTCCTGACTTTC.

The table lists this clonotype with a few counts. V gene TRBV7-8 combines with J gene TRBJ1-1, with a tentative D call TRBD1 (5 bases). CDR1 is SGHVS, CDR2 FQNEAQ, per germline. V gave up 4 bases and J gave up 6 bases, with 18 bases separating them. The CDR3 covers 15 residues. The CDR3 DNA follows: TGTGCCAGCAGCTACCTCTCCCGGGGGTCGTCTGAAGCTTTCTTT. Protein: CASSYLSRGSSEAFF.

This clonotype was seen many times. The genes are TRBV6-4 and TRBJ1-2, with no clear D. Trimming took off 0 bases at V and 7 bases at J, with 12 bases between the two ends. CDR1 and CDR2 (germline): MRHNA, SNTAGT. CDR3 length: 14 residues. As DNA, the CDR3 is TGTGCCAGCAGTGACTCTGCGGGATGGGGTGGCTACACCTTC. This translates into CASSDSAGWGGYTF.

In its sample, this clonotype was seen a few times. This chain links TRBV7-2 with TRBJ2-4; D possibly corresponds to TRBD2 (6 bases). Germline V gene sequence: CDR1 SGHTA, CDR2 FQGNSA. The CDR3 extends over 13 amino acids. Deletions cut 3 bases from V and 8 bases from J, with 11 bases between. The CDR3 loop reads CASSLWGEDIQYF. The CDR3 region has the DNA TGTGCCAGCAGCTTGTGGGGGGAGGACATTCAGTACTTC.

There are many counts of this clonotype. The rearrangement links TRBV6-2 or TRBV6-3 to TRBJ2-4, with a tentative D call TRBD1 (6 bases). Trimming took off 6 bases at V and 7 bases at J, with 16 bases between the two ends. Germline V lookup: CDR1 MNHEY, CDR2 SVGEGT. CDR3 size: 14 residues. In DNA, the CDR3 is TGTGCCAGCAGCCCACAGGGAGTGGAGAACATTCAGTACTTC. This codes for CASSPQGVENIQYF.

This clonotype was detected only a few times. The gene calls are TRBV7-2 and TRBJ1-2; tentative D call: TRBD1 (5 bases). The V end was cut by 1 base, the J end by 4 bases, with 13 bases between. CDR1 is SGHTA, CDR2 FQGNSA, per germline. The CDR3 length is 15 residues. The CDR3 sequence: CASSLVGHGGYGYTF. In DNA, the CDR3 is TGTGCCAGCAGCTTAGTAGGACACGGGGGCTATGGCTACACCTTC.

This clonotype was detected ten times or more. The chain is built from TRBV29-1 and TRBJ2-2, with D possibly being TRBD1 (5 bases). V was cut by 2 bases and J by 6 bases, with 10 bases left in between. The germline V gene encodes CDR1 SQVTM and CDR2 ANQGSEA. CDR3 size: 13 residues. The CDR3 nucleotides are TGCAGCGTTGAATCCCGACAGTCCGGGGAGCTGTTTTTT. Residues: CSVESRQSGELFF.

Note on this clonotype: One junction end does not reproduce the germline sequence, and a read error may be involved. The CDR3 coding sequence is TGTGCCAGCATCTTAGTGGCGTTGCGGCGGGAGGGCAGCTCCTACAATGAGCAGTTCTTC. As protein: CASILVALRREGSSYNEQFF. The V gene is TRBV11-1, the J gene TRBJ2-1; 9 bases agree with TRBD2. The CDR3 has 20 residues. In germline, CDR1 is SGHAT, CDR2 FQDESV (reference sequence).

This clonotype was recorded at least ten times. The chain couples TRBV20-1 to TRBJ2-1, with 12 bases lining up with TRBD2. The trim removed 0 bases at V and 4 bases at J, leaving 7 bases unmatched. The CDR3 length is 17 residues. The germline V gene encodes CDR1 DFQATT and CDR2 SNEGSKA (reference sequence). CDR3 nucleotides: TGCAGTGCTAGAGATGGGCTTCTAGCGGGAGGGTACAATGAGCAGTTCTTC. This gives the protein CSARDGLLAGGYNEQFF.

There are many counts of this clonotype. J is TRBJ1-1 and V is TRBV20-1; unclear D gene. This CDR3 is 12 amino acids long. Germline CDR1 reads DFQATT; CDR2 reads SNEGSKA (reference sequence). The CDR3 here is CSTNEVHTEAFF. CDR3 DNA: TGCAGCACAAATGAGGTGCACACTGAAGCTTTCTTT.

The table lists this clonotype with many counts. One end of the junction varies from germline; a read error may be responsible. V gene TRBV28 combines with J gene TRBJ1-1; maybe TRBD1 (6 bases). The CDR3 sequence is 13 residues long. CDR1 is MDHEN and CDR2 is SYDVKM in the germline V gene. CDR3 nucleotides: TGTGCCAGCAGTTTATTGGAGGGCAGGGGTTTCCTCTTT. Translating it yields CASSLLEGRGFLF.

The chain employs TRBV28 and TRBJ2-1; D call uncertain. CDR3 length: 14 amino acids. In germline, CDR1 is MDHEN, CDR2 SYDVKM. The ends were cut back, 2 bases at V and 4 bases at J, with 9 bases in the middle. CDR3: CASSLVSGYNEQFF. DNA for the CDR3: TGTGCCAGCAGTTTAGTCTCAGGATACAATGAGCAGTTCTTC.

This clonotype showed up just a few times. The J gene is TRBJ2-7, the V gene TRBV6-6; D might be TRBD1 (5 bases). V was pared by 6 bases and J by 4 bases, with 10 bases between. Germline CDR1 reads MNHNY; CDR2 reads SVGAGI (reference sequence). This CDR3 spans 12 amino acids. CDR3 sequence: CASRPQGYEQYF. For the CDR3, the DNA is TGTGCCAGCAGGCCGCAGGGATACGAGCAGTACTTC.

There are many counts of this clonotype. The chain employs TRBV7-3 and TRBJ2-3; maybe TRBD2 (6 bases). The germline gives CDR1 SGHTA, CDR2 FQGTGA. The CDR3 extends over 13 amino acids. V lost 4 bases, J lost 6 bases, and 11 bases lay in between. CDR3 sequence reads: CASSWEAYDTQYF. In DNA, the CDR3 is TGTGCCAGCAGCTGGGAGGCGTATGATACGCAGTATTTT.

The CDR3 region has the DNA TGTGCCAGCAGCCAATGGACCATGGCCGATACGCAGTATTTT. Translation gives CASSQWTMADTQYF. The chain carries TRBV7-6 and TRBJ2-3, with no clear D. Looked up from germline, CDR1 is SGHVS and CDR2 is FNYEAQ. With 5 bases removed from V and 6 bases from J, the gap between germline ends came to 15 bases. The CDR3 contains 14 residues.

This clonotype was counted a few times. This chain uses TRBV7-2 with TRBJ1-6; a weak D match, TRBD1 (5 bases). The V end was cut by 5 bases, the J end by 10 bases, with 12 bases between. The germline gives CDR1 SGHTA, CDR2 FQGNSA. This CDR3 is built from 13 residues. The CDR3, as DNA: TGTGCCAGCAGCAAGCCAGGGTCCTCACCCCTCCACTTT. Translating gives CASSKPGSSPLHF.